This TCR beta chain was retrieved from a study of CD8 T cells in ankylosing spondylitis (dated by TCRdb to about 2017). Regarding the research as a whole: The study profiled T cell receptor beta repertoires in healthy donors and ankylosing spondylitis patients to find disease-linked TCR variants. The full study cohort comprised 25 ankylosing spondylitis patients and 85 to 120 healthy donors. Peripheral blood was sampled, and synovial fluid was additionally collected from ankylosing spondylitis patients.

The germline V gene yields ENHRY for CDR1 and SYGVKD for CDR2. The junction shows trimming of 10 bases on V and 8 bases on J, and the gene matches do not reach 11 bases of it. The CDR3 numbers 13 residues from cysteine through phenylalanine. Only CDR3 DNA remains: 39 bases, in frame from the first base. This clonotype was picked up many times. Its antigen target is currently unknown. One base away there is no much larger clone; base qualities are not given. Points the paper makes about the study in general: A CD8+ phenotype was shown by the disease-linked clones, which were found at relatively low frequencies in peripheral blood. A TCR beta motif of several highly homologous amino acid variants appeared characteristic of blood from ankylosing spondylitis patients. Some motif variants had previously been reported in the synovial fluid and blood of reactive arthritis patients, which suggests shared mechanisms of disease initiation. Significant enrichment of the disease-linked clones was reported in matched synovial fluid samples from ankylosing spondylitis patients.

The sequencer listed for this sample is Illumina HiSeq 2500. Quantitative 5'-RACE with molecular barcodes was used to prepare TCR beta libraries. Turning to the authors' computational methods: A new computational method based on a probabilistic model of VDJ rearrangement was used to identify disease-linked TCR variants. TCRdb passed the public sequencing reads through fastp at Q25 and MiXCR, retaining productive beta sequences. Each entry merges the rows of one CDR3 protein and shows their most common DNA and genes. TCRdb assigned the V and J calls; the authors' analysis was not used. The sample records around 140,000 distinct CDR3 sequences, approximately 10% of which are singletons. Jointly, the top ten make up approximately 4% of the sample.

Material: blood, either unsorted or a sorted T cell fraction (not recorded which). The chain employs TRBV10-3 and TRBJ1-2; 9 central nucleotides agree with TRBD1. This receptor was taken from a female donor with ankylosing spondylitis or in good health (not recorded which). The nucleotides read TGTGCCACCCAGGAGGGACAGGGTAGGGGCTACACCTTC. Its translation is CATQEGQGRGYTF.